This TCR beta chain was sequenced for a study of cytomegalovirus exposure and HLA in healthy donors. Primers for the PCR totalled 60 Vbeta and 13 Jbeta. Sequenced by immunoSEQ multiplex PCR; TCRdb stores in-frame clones only, minus some. The sample consists of roughly 140,000 clones, 82% of them appearing once. As for this clone: What it binds is unknown. Germline and junction disagree at one end, which may indicate a read error.

Study-wide points: In vitro experiments confirmed that three CMV-associated chains were specific for CMV antigens. Per published accounts, TCR beta sequences correctly predicted the HLA-A and HLA-B alleles of most subjects.

The length of the CDR3 is 12 residues. Germline V gene lookup returns CDR1 SEHNR and CDR2 FQNEAQ (reference sequence). The source material was PBMCs. The TCR comes from a woman aged 50 to 60 in good health and CMV-seropositive. V and J are TRBV7-9 and TRBJ2-7, with TRBD2 as a possible D gene (5 bases). CDR3 amino acids: CSSSGVPWEQYF. CDR3 nucleotide sequence: TGTTCCAGCAGCGGAGTACCCTGGGAGCAGTACTTC.